This T cell receptor (beta chain) appears in the sequencing data of a study of blood T cells in healthy people across ages. Notes on the study in general: Fewer expanded clones and more diversity marked long-lived versus aged donors.

Using a J-beta primer mix together with a sample-barcoded 5' primer, a second PCR was run for about 6 to 11 cycles. TCRdb re-called the 5' RACE reads through MiXCR, storing one row per CDR3 protein. The sample has about 680,000 distinct CDR3 sequences, about 52% seen once; the top ten hold around 32%. A note on this clonotype: Its matching antigen is unknown.

V lost 8 bases to trimming and J lost 0 bases, with 9 bases between them. There are 13 residues in the CDR3. Germline V CDR1 and CDR2: MNHEY, SVGEGT. The specimen sequenced was blood. V and J are TRBV6-2 or TRBV6-3 and TRBJ2-3; D gene uncertain. The TCR was taken from a woman aged 55-75 years in good health. The CDR3 coding sequence is TGTGCCAGCCTTATGGACAGCACAGATACGCAGTATTTT. This gives the protein CASLMDSTDTQYF.